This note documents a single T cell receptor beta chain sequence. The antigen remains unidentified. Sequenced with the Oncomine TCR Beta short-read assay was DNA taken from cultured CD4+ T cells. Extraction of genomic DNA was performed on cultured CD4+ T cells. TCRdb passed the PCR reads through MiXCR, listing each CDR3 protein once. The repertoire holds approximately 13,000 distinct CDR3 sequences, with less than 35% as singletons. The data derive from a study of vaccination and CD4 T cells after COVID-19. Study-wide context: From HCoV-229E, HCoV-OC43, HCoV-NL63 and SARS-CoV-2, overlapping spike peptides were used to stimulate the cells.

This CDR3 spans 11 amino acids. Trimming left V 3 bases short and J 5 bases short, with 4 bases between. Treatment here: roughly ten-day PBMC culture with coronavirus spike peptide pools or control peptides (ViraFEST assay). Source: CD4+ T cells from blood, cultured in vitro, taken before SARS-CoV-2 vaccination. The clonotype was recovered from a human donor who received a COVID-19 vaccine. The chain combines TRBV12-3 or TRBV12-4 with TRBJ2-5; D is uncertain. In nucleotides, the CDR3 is TGTGCCAGCAGTTTTAGGGAGACCCAGTACTTC. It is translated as CASSFRETQYF.